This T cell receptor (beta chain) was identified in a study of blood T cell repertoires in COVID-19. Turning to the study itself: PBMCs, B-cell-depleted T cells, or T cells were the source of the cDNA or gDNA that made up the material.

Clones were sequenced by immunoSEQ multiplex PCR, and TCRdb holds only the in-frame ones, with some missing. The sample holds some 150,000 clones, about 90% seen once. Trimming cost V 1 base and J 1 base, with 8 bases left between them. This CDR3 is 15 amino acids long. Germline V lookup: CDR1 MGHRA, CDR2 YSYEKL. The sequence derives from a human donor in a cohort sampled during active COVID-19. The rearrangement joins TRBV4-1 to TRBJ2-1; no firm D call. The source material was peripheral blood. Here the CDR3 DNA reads TGCGCCAGCAGCCAAGGTCCAGATTCCTACAATGAGCAGTTCTTC. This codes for CASSQGPDSYNEQFF.